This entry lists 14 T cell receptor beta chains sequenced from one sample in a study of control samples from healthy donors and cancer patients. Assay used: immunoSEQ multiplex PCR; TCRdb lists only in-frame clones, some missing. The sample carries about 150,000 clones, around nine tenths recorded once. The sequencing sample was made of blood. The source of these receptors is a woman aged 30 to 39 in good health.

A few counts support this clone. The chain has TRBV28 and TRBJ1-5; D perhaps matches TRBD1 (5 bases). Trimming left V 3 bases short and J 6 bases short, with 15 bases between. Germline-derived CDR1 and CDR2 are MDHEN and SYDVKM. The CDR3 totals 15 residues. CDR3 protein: CASSFPPGEVQPQHF. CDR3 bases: TGTGCCAGCAGTTTCCCGCCGGGGGAGGTTCAGCCCCAGCATTTT.

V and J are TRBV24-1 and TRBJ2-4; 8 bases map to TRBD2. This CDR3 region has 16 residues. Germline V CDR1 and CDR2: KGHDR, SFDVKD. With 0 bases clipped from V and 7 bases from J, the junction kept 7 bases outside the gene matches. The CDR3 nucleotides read TGTGCCACCAGTGATTTGTCTGTGGCTAGCGGGAACATTCAGTACTTC. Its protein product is CATSDLSVASGNIQYF.

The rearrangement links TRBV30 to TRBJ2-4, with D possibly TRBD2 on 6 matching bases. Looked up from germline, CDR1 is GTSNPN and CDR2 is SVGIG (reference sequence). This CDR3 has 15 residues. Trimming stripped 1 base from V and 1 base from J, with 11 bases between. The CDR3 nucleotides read TGTGCCTGGAGTGAGGACGGAGGGGCCAAAAACATTCAGTACTTC. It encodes CAWSEDGGAKNIQYF.

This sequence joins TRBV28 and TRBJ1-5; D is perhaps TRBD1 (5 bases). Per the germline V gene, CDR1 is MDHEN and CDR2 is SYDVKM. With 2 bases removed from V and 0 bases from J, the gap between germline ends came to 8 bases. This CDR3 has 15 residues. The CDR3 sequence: CASSLGQGSNQPQHF. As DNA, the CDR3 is TGTGCCAGCAGTTTAGGTCAGGGTAGCAATCAGCCCCAGCATTTT.

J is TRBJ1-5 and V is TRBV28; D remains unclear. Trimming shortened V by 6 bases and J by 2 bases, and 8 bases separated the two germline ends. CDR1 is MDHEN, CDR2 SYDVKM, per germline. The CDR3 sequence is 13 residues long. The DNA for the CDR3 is TGTGCCAGCAGCCCTCATGGCAATCAGCCCCAGCATTTT. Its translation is CASSPHGNQPQHF.

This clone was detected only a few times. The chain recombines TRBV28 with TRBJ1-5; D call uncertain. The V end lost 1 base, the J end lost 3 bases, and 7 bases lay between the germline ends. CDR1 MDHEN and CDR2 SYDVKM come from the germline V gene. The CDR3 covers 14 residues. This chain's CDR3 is CASSLYGDNQPQHF. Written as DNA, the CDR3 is TGTGCCAGCAGTTTATATGGGGACAATCAGCCCCAGCATTTT.

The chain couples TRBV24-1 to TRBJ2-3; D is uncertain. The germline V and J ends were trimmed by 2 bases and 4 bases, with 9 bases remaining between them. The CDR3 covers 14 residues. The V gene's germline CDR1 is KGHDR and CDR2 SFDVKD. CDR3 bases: TGTGCCACCAGTGATTATGTTGGCGCAGATACGCAGTATTTT. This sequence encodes CATSDYVGADTQYF.

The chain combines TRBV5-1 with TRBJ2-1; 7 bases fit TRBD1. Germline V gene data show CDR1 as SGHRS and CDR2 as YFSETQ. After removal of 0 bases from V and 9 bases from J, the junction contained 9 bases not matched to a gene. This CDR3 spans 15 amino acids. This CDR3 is CASSLAARGLGEQFF. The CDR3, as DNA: TGCGCCAGCAGCTTGGCCGCCAGGGGGTTAGGTGAGCAGTTCTTC.

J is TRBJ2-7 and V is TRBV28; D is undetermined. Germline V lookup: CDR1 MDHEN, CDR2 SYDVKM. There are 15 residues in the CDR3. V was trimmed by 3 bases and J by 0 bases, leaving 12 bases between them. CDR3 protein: CASSFIGPSSYEQYF. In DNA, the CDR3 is TGTGCCAGCAGTTTTATTGGTCCCAGCTCCTACGAGCAGTACTTC.

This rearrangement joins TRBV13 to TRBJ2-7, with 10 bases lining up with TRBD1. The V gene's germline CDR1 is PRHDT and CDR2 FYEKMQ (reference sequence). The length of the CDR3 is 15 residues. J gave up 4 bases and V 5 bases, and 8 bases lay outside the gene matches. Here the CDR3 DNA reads TGTGCCAGCAGCACCGGCCCGGGACAGGGGTACGAGCAGTACTTC. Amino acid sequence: CASSTGPGQGYEQYF.

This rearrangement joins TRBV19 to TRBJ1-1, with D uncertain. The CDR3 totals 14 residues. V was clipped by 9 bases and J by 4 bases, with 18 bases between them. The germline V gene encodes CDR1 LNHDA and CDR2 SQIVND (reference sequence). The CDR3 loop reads CASRERVRSTEAFF. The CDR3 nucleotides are TGTGCCAGCCGCGAACGGGTGCGGAGCACTGAAGCTTTCTTT.

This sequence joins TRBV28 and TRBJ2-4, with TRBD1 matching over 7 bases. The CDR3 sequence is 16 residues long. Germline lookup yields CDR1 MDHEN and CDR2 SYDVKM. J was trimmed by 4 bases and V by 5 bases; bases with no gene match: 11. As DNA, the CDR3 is TGTGCCAGCAGTACCGCCGGGACAGTCCAAAAAAACATTCAGTACTTC. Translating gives CASSTAGTVQKNIQYF.

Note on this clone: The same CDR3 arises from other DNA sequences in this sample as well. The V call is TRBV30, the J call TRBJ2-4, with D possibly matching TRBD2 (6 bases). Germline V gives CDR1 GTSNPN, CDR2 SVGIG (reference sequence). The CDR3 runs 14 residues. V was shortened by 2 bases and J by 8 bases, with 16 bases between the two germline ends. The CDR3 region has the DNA TGTGCCTGGAGTTACGGGAGCCCAAGCGACATTCAGTACTTC. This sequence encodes CAWSYGSPSDIQYF.

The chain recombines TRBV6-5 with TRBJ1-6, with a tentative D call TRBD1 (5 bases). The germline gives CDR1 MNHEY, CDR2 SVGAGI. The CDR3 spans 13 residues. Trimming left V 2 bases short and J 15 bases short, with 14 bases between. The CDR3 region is CASSYSPGRSLHF. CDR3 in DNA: TGTGCCAGCAGTTACAGTCCGGGACGGAGCCTCCACTTT.